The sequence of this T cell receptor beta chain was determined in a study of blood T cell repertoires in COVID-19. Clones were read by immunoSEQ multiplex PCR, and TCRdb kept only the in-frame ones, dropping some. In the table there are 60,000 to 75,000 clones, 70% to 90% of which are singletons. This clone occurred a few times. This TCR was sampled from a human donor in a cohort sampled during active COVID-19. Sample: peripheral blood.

CDR3 protein: CASDTGRLGGYTF. DNA of the CDR3: TGTGCCAGCGACACAGGCCGGTTAGGTGGCTACACCTTC. V gene TRBV28 combines with J gene TRBJ1-2, with D perhaps matching TRBD1 (5 bases). Trimming shortened V by 8 bases and J by 7 bases, and 17 bases separated the two germline ends. The CDR3 extends over 13 amino acids. Germline CDR1 and CDR2: MDHEN and SYDVKM.